This TCR beta chain was identified during a study of T cell repertoires in cytomegalovirus infection. CDR3 length: 13 amino acids. V lost 6 bases, J lost 2 bases, and 3 bases stayed unmatched. The germline CDR1 and CDR2 sequences are SQVTM and ANQGSEA. TCRdb itself ran the reads through MiXCR, one entry per CDR3 protein. The profile shows hundreds of thousands of distinct CDR3 sequences, approximately 25% of them singletons. This chain links TRBV29-1 with TRBJ2-1; the match to TRBD2 covers 8 bases. The receptor was isolated from a human donor in good health (CMV status not recorded). Some clones in this sample may be carry-over from other donors' samples. Input material: CD8+ T cells from PBMCs. The CDR3 bases are TGCAGCGTAAGCGGGGGAACCTACAATGAGCAGTTCTTC. Its protein product is CSVSGGTYNEQFF.